This T cell receptor (beta chain) is drawn from a study of control samples from healthy donors and cancer patients. Sequencing used immunoSEQ multiplex PCR; TCRdb keeps in-frame clones, though not all of them. The table lists about 94,000 clones, about nine tenths of them singletons. The CDR3 is 14 residues long. Per germline, CDR1 SGHNT and CDR2 YYREEE (reference sequence). V lost 0 bases to trimming and J lost 2 bases, with 7 bases between them. The sample consisted of blood. This TCR was sampled from a woman under 30 in good health. J is TRBJ2-3 and V is TRBV5-4; D gene unclear. The CDR3 here is CASSLAWLTDTQYF. CDR3 bases: TGTGCCAGCAGCTTGGCTTGGCTCACAGATACGCAGTATTTT.